These 21 T cell receptor beta chains were all obtained from the same sample, sequenced in a study of T-cell reconstitution after alpha-beta-depleted transplantation in children. Using unique molecular identifiers, the investigators prepared the TCRbeta library. TCRdb re-called the PCR reads with MiXCR, one entry per CDR3 protein. Here the sample spans about 440,000 distinct CDR3 sequences, around two fifths being singletons. The input for sequencing was PBMCs, taken before TCRalphabeta/CD19-depleted stem cell transplant. These receptors were collected from a girl between 2 and 10 years old with aplastic anemia, due to receive a stem cell transplant.

This clonotype was counted many times. The rearrangement joins TRBV5-1 to TRBJ1-1; 11 bases are a match to TRBD1. The CDR3 is 16 amino acids. V was pared by 3 bases and J by 4 bases, with 8 bases of the junction left unmatched. Per the germline V gene, CDR1 is SGHRS and CDR2 is YFSETQ. CDR3 in amino acids: CASSWPDRGRSTEAFF. The CDR3 coding sequence is TGCGCCAGCAGCTGGCCGGACAGGGGGCGAAGCACTGAAGCTTTCTTT. The variable domain in full, completed from reference TRBV5-1 and TRBJ1-1, reads KAGVTQTPRYLIKTRGQQVTLSCSPISGHRSVSWYQQTPGQGLQFLFEYFSETQRNKGNFPGRFSGRQFSNSRSEMNVSTLELGDSALYLCASSWPDRGRSTEAFFGQGTRLTVV.

The chain uses TRBV6-6 and TRBJ1-2; D is undetermined. Germline V gene lookup returns CDR1 MNHNY and CDR2 SVGAGI (reference sequence). The CDR3 has 13 amino acids. Between the trimmed V and J ends, which lost 1 base and 7 bases, there was a span of 10 bases. In nucleotides, the CDR3 is TGTGCCAGCAGTTACTGCTTCGGGTGTGGCTACACCTTC. It yields the protein CASSYCFGCGYTF.

V is TRBV29-1 and J is TRBJ2-1, with D hard to call. The ends were cut back, 6 bases at V and 4 bases at J, with 7 bases in the middle. The CDR3 runs 11 residues. The germline V gene encodes CDR1 SQVTM and CDR2 ANQGSEA. CDR3 DNA sequence: TGCAGCGTGGGAAATTACAATGAGCAGTTCTTC. Its translation: CSVGNYNEQFF.

The gene calls are TRBV12-3 or TRBV12-4 and TRBJ2-7; 7 nucleotides agree with TRBD2. V lost 6 bases to trimming and J lost 11 bases; unmatched junction nucleotides: 13. The CDR3 covers 13 residues. Written as DNA, the CDR3 is TGTGCCAGCAGGTGGCGGGCGGGAGCCCAGAAGTACTTC. It translates to CASRWRAGAQKYF.

V is TRBV9 and J is TRBJ2-5; TRBD2 matches at 9 bases. Trimming at V came to 4 bases and at J to 4 bases, leaving 11 bases not matched to a gene. Germline CDR1 and CDR2: SGDLS and YYNGEE. This CDR3 has 16 amino acids. DNA for the CDR3: TGTGCCAGCAGCTCCGGTAGCGGGGGAAAGGGAGAGACCCAGTACTTC. This encodes CASSSGSGGKGETQYF. Variable domain in full (rest from reference TRBV9 and TRBJ2-5): DSGVTQTPKHLITATGQRVTLRCSPRSGDLSVYWYQQSLDQGLQFLIQYYNGEERAKGNILERFSAQQFPDLHSELNLSSLELGDSALYFCASSSGSGGKGETQYFGPGTRLLVL.

The chain combines TRBV20-1 with TRBJ2-1; D might be TRBD2 (5 bases). CDR3 length equals 16 residues. Germline CDR1 reads DFQATT; CDR2 reads SNEGSKA (reference sequence). Trimming took off 0 bases at V and 0 bases at J, with 12 bases between the two ends. CDR3 nucleotide sequence: TGCAGTGCTAGAGATCCGGTAGCGCCCTCCTACAATGAGCAGTTCTTC. Translating it yields CSARDPVAPSYNEQFF.

The chain uses TRBV5-1 and TRBJ2-2; D unclear. The CDR3 sequence is 14 residues long. V lost 1 base and J lost 7, with 11 bases in between. Germline CDR1 and CDR2: SGHRS and YFSETQ. The CDR3, as DNA: TGCGCCAGCAGCTTGTTGACCTTCGGCGGGGAGCTGTTTTTT. Protein sequence: CASSLLTFGGELFF.

A few counts support this clonotype. The chain uses TRBV7-8 and TRBJ1-4; 9 bases line up with TRBD1. CDR1 is SGHVS, CDR2 FQNEAQ, per germline. V shed 7 bases and J 4 bases; nucleotides not matched to a gene: 10. The CDR3 consists of 16 residues. The CDR3 here is CASTLSGQGLNEKLFF. In nucleotides, the CDR3 is TGTGCCAGCACCCTCTCGGGACAGGGCCTTAATGAAAAACTGTTTTTT.

The rearrangement joins TRBV12-5 to TRBJ2-6; no reliable D call. CDR1 and CDR2 (germline): LGHNT, FRNRAP. With 5 bases removed from V and 0 bases from J, the gap between germline ends came to 2 bases. The CDR3 covers 13 residues. CDR3: CASGISGANVLTF. The DNA of the CDR3 is TGTGCTAGTGGTATCTCTGGGGCCAACGTCCTGACTTTC.

Many counts were recorded for this clonotype. As DNA, the CDR3 is TGCAGTGCGGAATCCGGGACTAGCGGGAGGGAGCAGTTCTTC. Its protein is CSAESGTSGREQFF. The chain carries TRBV20-1 and TRBJ2-1; 15 bases are a match to TRBD2. CDR1 and CDR2 (germline): DFQATT, SNEGSKA (reference sequence). The J segment lost 10 bases and the V segment lost 6 bases, leaving 7 bases of the junction unmatched. The CDR3 length is 14 residues.

This clonotype occurred many times. The V gene is TRBV7-2, the J gene TRBJ2-7, with D tentatively TRBD2 (7 bases). The V end lost 7 bases, the J end lost 3 bases, and 25 bases lay between the germline ends. The CDR3 consists of 17 residues. The germline V gene has CDR1 SGHTA and CDR2 FQGNSA. CDR3 coding DNA: TGTGCCAGCACCAACCTCGAGGGGGGGAGGGGGGACTACGAGCAGTACTTC. Its protein product is CASTNLEGGRGDYEQYF.

V gene TRBV6-1 combines with J gene TRBJ2-7, with D uncertain. The CDR3 contains 15 residues. Germline values: CDR1 MNHNS, CDR2 SASEGT. Trimming pared 3 bases from V and 2 bases from J, leaving 14 bases between. CDR3 in amino acids: CASSEGLSWAYEQYF. CDR3 DNA: TGTGCCAGCAGTGAGGGCCTTAGTTGGGCCTACGAGCAGTACTTC.

This clonotype was seen ten or more times. The rearrangement uses TRBV7-9 and TRBJ2-7; D might be TRBD1 (6 bases). V lost 5 bases and J 3 bases, leaving 17 bases between the germline ends. The germline gives CDR1 SEHNR, CDR2 FQNEAQ (reference sequence). The CDR3 is made up of 15 amino acids. The CDR3 is CASSIIGTKGYEQYF. The CDR3 region has the DNA TGTGCCAGCAGCATAATCGGGACAAAGGGCTACGAGCAGTACTTC.

The chain combines TRBV5-1 with TRBJ2-5; 10 nucleotides line up with TRBD1. The V gene's germline CDR1 is SGHRS and CDR2 YFSETQ. The CDR3 is 15 amino acids. Trimming took 0 bases from V and 5 from J; bases not matched to a gene: 4. CDR3 protein: CASSLGQGAGETQYF. CDR3 nucleotides: TGCGCCAGCAGCTTGGGACAGGGGGCCGGGGAGACCCAGTACTTC. The full variable domain, with the rest looked up from reference TRBV5-1 and TRBJ2-5, is KAGVTQTPRYLIKTRGQQVTLSCSPISGHRSVSWYQQTPGQGLQFLFEYFSETQRNKGNFPGRFSGRQFSNSRSEMNVSTLELGDSALYLCASSLGQGAGETQYFGPGTRLLVL.

The table lists this clonotype with a few counts. V usage is TRBV20-1 and J usage is TRBJ1-5; 7 bases are shared with TRBD1. The CDR3 is made up of 15 amino acids. After removal of 6 bases from V and 0 bases from J, the junction contained 8 bases not matched to a gene. The V gene's germline CDR1 is DFQATT and CDR2 SNEGSKA (reference sequence). The CDR3 region has the DNA TGCAGTGCCTACCGAACAGGGGATAGCAATCAGCCCCAGCATTTT. Protein product: CSAYRTGDSNQPQHF.

This clonotype was detected a few times. V and J are TRBV7-9 and TRBJ2-3; TRBD2 aligns across 11 bases. Germline loops: CDR1 SEHNR, CDR2 FQNEAQ (reference sequence). V shed 7 bases, J shed 0 bases, and the junction held 3 bases outside the gene matches. CDR3 length: 15 residues. The CDR3 nucleotides are TGTGCCAGCACTAGACTAGCGGGAAGCACAGATACGCAGTATTTT. As protein: CASTRLAGSTDTQYF.

The chain recombines TRBV6-5 with TRBJ2-3; 10 bases match TRBD2. The CDR3 runs 18 residues. Trimming removed 2 bases from V and 3 bases from J; junction bases left unmatched: 11. The germline V gene has CDR1 MNHEY and CDR2 SVGAGI. This CDR3 is CASSYATSSGGRTDTQYF. The DNA for the CDR3 is TGTGCCAGCAGTTACGCCACATCTAGCGGGGGCCGAACAGATACGCAGTATTTT.

This clonotype was counted a few times. V gene TRBV20-1 combines with J gene TRBJ2-1, with TRBD2 matching 10 bases. Germline-derived CDR1 and CDR2 are DFQATT and SNEGSKA (reference sequence). The CDR3 spans 17 residues. V lost 1 base and J lost 5; bases outside the gene matches: 11. CDR3 in amino acids: CSARGAPAGGEDNEQFF. CDR3 DNA sequence: TGCAGTGCTAGAGGAGCCCCAGCGGGAGGGGAGGACAATGAGCAGTTCTTC.

The chain is built from TRBV20-1 and TRBJ2-7, with TRBD2 matching 7 bases. Unmatched junction bases numbered 3, after V lost 7 bases and J lost 0 bases. CDR1 is DFQATT and CDR2 is SNEGSKA in the germline V gene (reference sequence). The CDR3 consists of 12 residues. Here the CDR3 reads CSGEGISYEQYF. The CDR3 DNA sequence: TGCAGTGGGGAGGGCATCTCCTACGAGCAGTACTTC.

In this sample, this clonotype turned up many times. The J gene is TRBJ2-2, the V gene TRBV15, with TRBD2 matching 7 bases. The CDR3 runs 15 residues. With V trimmed by 3 bases and J by 4 bases, 5 bases remained unmatched. CDR1 and CDR2 from the germline V gene are LNHNV and YYDKDF (reference sequence). The CDR3 nucleotides read TGTGCCACCAGCAGGTGGACGGGGGGCACCGGGGAGCTGTTTTTT. This translates into CATSRWTGGTGELFF.

The chain uses TRBV12-3 or TRBV12-4 and TRBJ2-3, with a tentative D call TRBD2 (6 bases). The CDR3 is 14 amino acids. V gave up 7 bases and J gave up 4 bases, with 15 bases separating them. CDR3 sequence (DNA): TGTGCCAGCACCCTGGACTATAGCTCAGATACGCAGTATTTT. Translating it yields CASTLDYSSDTQYF.